Given below is one T cell receptor (beta chain) in context. In germline, CDR1 is SGHVS, CDR2 FQNEAQ. V gave up 5 bases and J gave up 6 bases, with 23 bases separating them. This CDR3 has 17 amino acids. In the original analysis: Reference gene primer amplification gave nucleated cell count estimates. Sequenced by immunoSEQ multiplex PCR; TCRdb stores in-frame clones only, minus some. V, J and clone size derive from that table, while D and trimming were established from the DNA sequence. The data contain some 250,000 clones, roughly 80% of them singletons. The entry originates in a study of blood T cell repertoires in COVID-19. In the study overall: Samples came from the United States, Italy and Spain, spanning acute and convalescent COVID-19. T cells, B-cell-depleted T cells, or PBMCs provided the cDNA or gDNA that served as material.

The sample comprised peripheral blood. This clonotype was sampled from a woman aged 55-69 years with active or convalescent COVID-19. V is TRBV7-8 and J is TRBJ2-1, with D possibly TRBD2 on 5 matching bases. The chain's CDR3 is CASSPRTVPPGSNEQFF. DNA for the CDR3: TGTGCCAGCAGCCCTCGGACCGTACCCCCGGGGAGCAATGAGCAGTTCTTC.